The 24 T cell receptor beta chains in this list originate from one sample, sequenced in a study of T cell responses to AZD1222 COVID-19 vaccine. TCRdb's table, derived via immunoSEQ multiplex PCR, lists solely in-frame clones and lacks some. The table includes roughly 80,000 clones, approximately 88% detected once. The specimen comprised peripheral blood, sampled 28 days after the second AZD1222 dose. The receptors originated from an adult who received the AZD1222 COVID-19 vaccine.

The chain links TRBV28 to TRBJ1-5; D is undetermined. V was clipped by 1 base and J by 1 base, with 14 bases between them. The CDR3 is 17 amino acids. Germline V gene data show CDR1 as MDHEN and CDR2 as SYDVKM. CDR3 amino acids: CASSLFPGVWSNQPQHF. In DNA, the CDR3 is TGTGCCAGCAGTTTATTCCCCGGGGTGTGGAGCAATCAGCCCCAGCATTTT.

The CDR3 coding sequence is TGTGCCAGCAGTTACTCGTTTATGAACACTGAAGCTTTCTTT. Translation gives CASSYSFMNTEAFF. V and J are TRBV6-6 and TRBJ1-1, with D hard to call. V shed 0 bases and J shed 0 bases, with 5 bases lying between them. The CDR3 runs to 14 residues. The germline CDR1 and CDR2 sequences are MNHNY and SVGAGI (reference sequence).

The gene calls are TRBV28 and TRBJ2-1; possibly TRBD1 or TRBD2 for D (6 bases each). In germline, CDR1 is MDHEN, CDR2 SYDVKM. Trimming pared 7 bases from V and 7 bases from J, leaving 20 bases between. This CDR3 is built from 15 residues. The CDR3 is CASTRGFGGNNEQFF. For the CDR3, the DNA is TGTGCCAGCACCCGGGGGTTTGGGGGCAATAATGAGCAGTTCTTC.

CDR3 region: CASSQRAGQGIGETQYF. Written as DNA, the CDR3 is TGTGCCAGCAGTCAACGAGCGGGACAGGGAATAGGAGAGACCCAGTACTTC. The chain uses TRBV6-6 and TRBJ2-5; 9 nucleotides align to TRBD1. V dropped 5 bases and J dropped 4; count of bases not matched to a gene: 14. Looked up from germline, CDR1 is MNHNY and CDR2 is SVGAGI (reference sequence). The CDR3 runs 17 residues.

This clone was observed a few times. The chain employs TRBV9 and TRBJ1-2; perhaps TRBD1 as D (5 bases). V was trimmed by 2 bases and J by 3 bases, leaving 14 bases between them. Germline values: CDR1 SGDLS, CDR2 YYNGEE. This CDR3 contains 15 residues. Here the CDR3 reads CASSVLGGGYYGYTF. CDR3 coding DNA: TGTGCCAGCAGCGTCCTGGGGGGAGGGTACTATGGCTACACCTTC.

The chain carries TRBV2 and TRBJ2-5; D is perhaps TRBD1 (6 bases). Germline-derived CDR1 and CDR2 are SNHLY and FYNNEI. V lost 9 bases to trimming and J lost 2 bases, with 13 bases between them. The CDR3 totals 13 residues. The CDR3 region is CASNEDRQETQYF. The CDR3 DNA reads TGTGCCAGTAATGAAGACAGGCAAGAGACCCAGTACTTC.

CDR3 nucleotide sequence: TGTGCCAGCAGTTACTCGACAGGGGGTCGCCACGAGCAGTACTTC. The encoded protein is CASSYSTGGRHEQYF. The chain links TRBV6-2 or TRBV6-3 to TRBJ2-7; 9 bases are a match to TRBD1. Germline V lookup: CDR1 MNHEY, CDR2 SVGEGT. The CDR3 sequence is 15 residues long. With V trimmed by 0 bases and J by 5 bases, 5 bases remained unmatched.

The rearrangement uses TRBV5-1 and TRBJ1-5; D is uncertain. The CDR3 consists of 15 residues. The V end was cut by 0 bases, the J end by 4 bases, with 11 bases between. Germline CDR1 and CDR2: SGHRS and YFSETQ. The CDR3 sequence: CASSLAGALNQPQHF. CDR3 sequence (DNA): TGCGCCAGCAGCTTGGCCGGAGCCTTGAATCAGCCCCAGCATTTT.

The CDR3 bases are TGTGCCACCATATCGCCACAACTCGGGGAAAAACTGTTTTTT. This gives the protein CATISPQLGEKLFF. The J gene is TRBJ1-4, the V gene TRBV6-5; no definite D call. CDR3 size: 14 residues. The V gene lost 10 bases and the J gene lost 8 bases, with 20 bases spanning the gap. Germline CDR1 reads MNHEY; CDR2 reads SVGAGI.

V usage is TRBV9 and J usage is TRBJ2-7, with D uncertain. CDR1 is SGDLS, CDR2 YYNGEE, per germline. CDR3 length equals 14 residues. The germline V and J ends were trimmed by 0 bases and 0 bases, with 7 bases remaining between them. The CDR3 DNA reads TGTGCCAGCAGCGTAGCACGGAACTCCTACGAGCAGTACTTC. Translating gives CASSVARNSYEQYF.

This clone was counted once. The J gene is TRBJ2-2, the V gene TRBV24-1; 7 bases are shared with TRBD2. Germline-derived CDR1 and CDR2 are KGHDR and SFDVKD. The V and J ends lost 5 bases and 4 bases, in that order; junction bases with no gene match: 9. The CDR3 covers 16 residues. CDR3: CATSVLGGTGTGELFF. CDR3 coding DNA: TGTGCCACCAGTGTCCTGGGGGGGACGGGCACCGGGGAGCTGTTTTTT.

V usage is TRBV6-5 and J usage is TRBJ2-7, with a possible D match to TRBD2 (6 bases). CDR3 size: 12 residues. Germline loops: CDR1 MNHEY, CDR2 SVGAGI. Deletions cut 5 bases from V and 6 bases from J, with 11 bases between. CDR3 amino acids: CASSKGRGEQYF. The CDR3 DNA follows: TGTGCCAGCAGTAAGGGGCGGGGCGAGCAGTACTTC.

The chain combines TRBV18 with TRBJ1-1; 9 nucleotides line up with TRBD1. The germline V gene has CDR1 KGHSH and CDR2 LQKENI. After removal of 3 bases from V and 2 bases from J, the junction contained 4 bases not matched to a gene. The CDR3 is 15 residues long. In DNA, the CDR3 is TGTGCCAGCTCACCCGCGGACAGGGGAAACACTGAAGCTTTCTTT. Translating gives CASSPADRGNTEAFF. The full variable domain, its missing parts supplied by reference TRBV18 and TRBJ1-1, is NAGVMQNPRHLVRRRGQEARLRCSPMKGHSHVYWYRQLPEEGLKFMVYLQKENIIDESGMPKERFSAEFPKEGPSILRIQQVVRGDSAAYFCASSPADRGNTEAFFGQGTRLTVV.

V usage is TRBV5-1 and J usage is TRBJ2-5; 7 nucleotides match TRBD1. CDR3 length: 16 residues. Germline V lookup: CDR1 SGHRS, CDR2 YFSETQ. The J segment lost 4 bases and the V segment lost 2 bases, leaving 11 bases of the junction unmatched. The CDR3 region has the DNA TGCGCCAGCAGCTTCGCCGCTGACAGGGCTGGAGAGACCCAGTACTTC. Amino acid sequence: CASSFAADRAGETQYF.

The chain couples TRBV25-1 to TRBJ1-4; D is ambiguous. Germline CDR1 reads MGHDK; CDR2 reads SYGVNS. V was trimmed by 3 bases and J by 7 bases, leaving 3 bases between them. The CDR3 has 11 residues. DNA of the CDR3: TGTGCCAGCAGTGAGGGTGAAAAACTGTTTTTT. Its protein is CASSEGEKLFF.

The chain links TRBV6-2 or TRBV6-3 to TRBJ1-4; D is uncertain. This CDR3 contains 16 residues. Per the germline V gene, CDR1 is MNHEY and CDR2 is SVGEGT. V was shortened by 2 bases and J by 8 bases, with 18 bases between the two germline ends. The CDR3 sequence: CASSYQAERYSEKLFF. The CDR3 DNA follows: TGTGCCAGCAGTTACCAGGCCGAGAGATACTCCGAAAAACTGTTTTTT.

The gene calls are TRBV9 and TRBJ2-5; D may be TRBD2 (5 bases). Trimming cost V 0 bases and J 5 bases, with 14 bases left between them. The CDR3 sequence is 15 residues long. The germline V gene has CDR1 SGDLS and CDR2 YYNGEE. CDR3: CASSVEGASLETQYF. The CDR3 nucleotides are TGTGCCAGCAGCGTAGAGGGAGCCTCTTTGGAGACCCAGTACTTC.

The chain carries TRBV10-2 and TRBJ1-5; the D is unclear. V lost 6 bases, J lost 3 bases, and 9 bases lay in between. The CDR3 length is 13 residues. In germline, CDR1 is WSHSY, CDR2 SAAADI. The CDR3 sequence: CASREGINQPQHF. CDR3 coding DNA: TGCGCCAGCAGAGAAGGGATCAATCAGCCCCAGCATTTT.

The chain links TRBV6-1 to TRBJ1-2; 11 bases fit TRBD1. Per the germline V gene, CDR1 is MNHNS and CDR2 is SASEGT. This CDR3 is built from 16 residues. V shed 4 bases, J shed 4 bases, and the junction held 8 bases outside the gene matches. The CDR3 DNA follows: TGTGCCAGCAGTGTAATACGGACAGGGGGCACCTATGGCTACACCTTC. Translated, it gives CASSVIRTGGTYGYTF.

This chain joins TRBV4-2 and TRBJ2-7; TRBD2 aligns across 8 bases. V lost 5 bases to trimming and J lost 0 bases; unmatched junction nucleotides: 6. This CDR3 spans 15 amino acids. CDR1 is LGHNA, CDR2 YNFKEQ, per germline. The CDR3, as DNA: TGTGCCAGCAGCAATAGCGGGGCTAGCTCCTACGAGCAGTACTTC. Its translation is CASSNSGASSYEQYF.

This sequence joins TRBV27 and TRBJ1-6; tentatively, D is TRBD1 (6 bases). CDR1 is MNHEY and CDR2 is SMNVEV in the germline V gene (reference sequence). This CDR3 contains 14 residues. V lost 4 bases, J lost 8 bases, and 12 bases lay in between. The CDR3 loop reads CASSSQGYYSPLHF. In nucleotides, the CDR3 is TGTGCCAGCAGTTCGCAGGGGTATTATTCACCCCTCCACTTT.

This clone was recorded only once. This chain uses TRBV2 with TRBJ1-5; D not certain. Looked up from germline, CDR1 is SNHLY and CDR2 is FYNNEI. V dropped 6 bases and J dropped 1 base, with 13 bases sitting between them. The CDR3 contains 15 residues. This chain's CDR3 is CASSGNGRSNQPQHF. CDR3 coding DNA: TGTGCCAGCAGCGGGAACGGGCGGAGCAATCAGCCCCAGCATTTT. The full variable domain, with the rest looked up from reference TRBV2 and TRBJ1-5, is EPEVTQTPSHQVTQMGQEVILRCVPISNHLYFYWYRQILGQKVEFLVSFYNNEISEKSEIFDDQFSVERPDGSNFTLKIRSTKLEDSAMYFCASSGNGRSNQPQHFGDGTRLSIL.

This chain links TRBV15 with TRBJ2-1; 7 bases map to TRBD2. The CDR3 length is 13 residues. Trimming at V came to 3 bases and at J to 15 bases, leaving 11 bases not matched to a gene. CDR1 and CDR2 from the germline V gene are LNHNV and YYDKDF (reference sequence). CDR3 DNA: TGTGCCACCAGCAGGGTAGTTGGGGGGGGAAGGTTCTTC. Its protein is CATSRVVGGGRFF.

The chain employs TRBV28 and TRBJ2-5; maybe TRBD2 (7 bases). The V end lost 6 bases, the J end lost 1 base, and 12 bases lay between the germline ends. Germline CDR1 and CDR2: MDHEN and SYDVKM. The CDR3 runs to 14 residues. CDR3 coding DNA: TGTGCCAGCAGCCCGGGGGGCCCCCAAGAGACCCAGTACTTC. Translated: CASSPGGPQETQYF. The entire variable domain, with the rest obtained from reference TRBV28 and TRBJ2-5, is as follows: DVKVTQSSRYLVKRTGEKVFLECVQDMDHENMFWYRQDPGLGLRLIYFSYDVKMKEKGDIPEGYSVSREKKERFSLILESASTNQTSMYLCASSPGGPQETQYFGPGTRLLVL.